The rows below give T cell receptor beta chains drawn from one sample of a study of shared clonotypes between healthy human individuals. Sequencing used immunoSEQ multiplex PCR; TCRdb keeps in-frame clones, though not all of them. The sample lists about 110,000 clones, over 65% occurring once. The sample was memory CD8+ T cells sorted from blood. These receptors were collected from a woman in her twenties or thirties in good health. CDR3s include the opening cysteine and the closing phenylalanine or tryptophan. Fields, in order: CDR3 protein, CDR3 DNA, clone size, V gene, J gene, D gene. A D gene is named only where the DNA matches it firmly. Part of the rows lack a size; the others show once, few, many or a class for expanded clones.

cdr3_aa: CASSTGTGTTGELFF
cdr3_nt: TGTGCCAGCAGTACCGGGACAGGGACTACCGGGGAGCTGTTTTTT
clone_size: many
v_call: TRBV6-1
j_call: TRBJ2-2
d_call: TRBD1

cdr3_aa: CASSLSGLYGYTF
cdr3_nt: TGTGCCAGCAGTTTATCCGGGCTTTATGGCTACACCTTC
clone_size: few
v_call: TRBV28
j_call: TRBJ1-2
d_call: -

cdr3_aa: CASTPKGQGGMNTEAFF
cdr3_nt: TGCGCCAGCACCCCGAAGGGGCAGGGAGGCATGAACACTGAAGCTTTCTTT
clone_size: -
v_call: TRBV5-1
j_call: TRBJ1-1
d_call: -

cdr3_aa: CASSLEAGGNTEAFF
cdr3_nt: TGCGCCAGCAGCTTGGAGGCAGGGGGGAACACTGAAGCTTTCTTT
clone_size: -
v_call: TRBV5-1
j_call: TRBJ1-1
d_call: TRBD1

cdr3_aa: CASSPRRGDSQETQYF
cdr3_nt: TGCGCCAGCAGCCCACGACGGGGTGATAGCCAAGAGACCCAGTACTTC
clone_size: -
v_call: TRBV4-1
j_call: TRBJ2-5
d_call: -

cdr3_aa: CASSFGRGEGQPQHF
cdr3_nt: TGTGCCAGCAGCTTTGGCAGGGGGGAGGGTCAGCCCCAGCATTTT
clone_size: -
v_call: TRBV11-2
j_call: TRBJ1-5
d_call: TRBD1

cdr3_aa: CASSQVSTGGRYEQYF
cdr3_nt: TGCGCCAGCAGCCAAGTAAGCACAGGGGGCAGGTACGAGCAGTACTTC
clone_size: -
v_call: TRBV4-1
j_call: TRBJ2-7
d_call: TRBD1

cdr3_aa: CASSGLLAGSYEQYF
cdr3_nt: TGTGCCAGCAGTGGGCTACTAGCGGGGTCCTACGAGCAGTACTTC
clone_size: once
v_call: TRBV25-1
j_call: TRBJ2-7
d_call: TRBD2

cdr3_aa: CASSPEGESSYEQYF
cdr3_nt: TGTGCCAGCAGCCCTGAAGGGGAAAGCTCCTACGAGCAGTACTTC
clone_size: -
v_call: TRBV4-2
j_call: TRBJ2-7
d_call: -

cdr3_aa: CASSLTGLQNIQYF
cdr3_nt: TGTGCCAGCAGCCTGACAGGGCTCCAAAACATTCAGTACTTC
clone_size: -
v_call: TRBV5-6
j_call: TRBJ2-4
d_call: TRBD1

cdr3_aa: CASSYTGTTNGYTF
cdr3_nt: TGTGCCAGCAGCTATACCGGGACAACGAACGGCTACACCTTC
clone_size: many
v_call: TRBV7-9
j_call: TRBJ1-2
d_call: -

cdr3_aa: CAWSGQGSNSPLHF
cdr3_nt: TGTGCCTGGAGTGGGCAGGGTTCTAATTCACCCCTCCACTTT
clone_size: -
v_call: TRBV30
j_call: TRBJ1-6
d_call: -

cdr3_aa: CASSQGMGGRGIAYEQYF
cdr3_nt: TGTGCCAGCAGCCAGGGGATGGGGGGACGTGGAATCGCCTACGAGCAGTACTTC
clone_size: -
v_call: TRBV11-2
j_call: TRBJ2-7
d_call: -

cdr3_aa: CASSETEDYNEQFF
cdr3_nt: TGTGCCAGCAGTGAGACAGAAGACTACAATGAGCAGTTCTTC
clone_size: few
v_call: TRBV6-1
j_call: TRBJ2-1
d_call: -

cdr3_aa: CPGRRGGEQSRANVLTF
cdr3_nt: TGTCCTGGGAGAAGGGGGGGCGAACAAAGTCGGGCCAACGTCCTGACTTTC
clone_size: -
v_call: TRBV22-1
j_call: TRBJ2-6
d_call: -

cdr3_aa: CAAQVAPPSGNTIYF
cdr3_nt: TGTGCCGCTCAGGTGGCCCCCCCCTCTGGAAACACCATATATTTT
clone_size: -
v_call: TRBV7-9
j_call: TRBJ1-3
d_call: -

cdr3_aa: CASSLLGLALKYNEQFF
cdr3_nt: TGTGCCAGCAGCTTATTGGGACTAGCGCTAAAGTACAATGAGCAGTTCTTC
clone_size: -
v_call: TRBV7-9
j_call: TRBJ2-1
d_call: TRBD2

cdr3_aa: CASSQDTTNEKLFF
cdr3_nt: TGTGCCAGCAGCCAAGATACAACTAATGAAAAACTGTTTTTT
clone_size: -
v_call: TRBV14
j_call: TRBJ1-4
d_call: -

cdr3_aa: CAIRQGEEQPQHF
cdr3_nt: TGTGCCATTCGACAGGGAGAAGAACAGCCCCAGCATTTT
clone_size: few
v_call: TRBV10-3
j_call: TRBJ1-5
d_call: TRBD1

cdr3_aa: CASTGTVTGANVLTF
cdr3_nt: TGTGCCAGCACCGGGACGGTAACTGGGGCCAACGTCCTGACTTTC
clone_size: -
v_call: TRBV27
j_call: TRBJ2-6
d_call: -

cdr3_aa: CARGDGYGYTF
cdr3_nt: TGTGCCAGGGGGGACGGCTATGGCTACACCTTC
clone_size: -
v_call: TRBV6-1
j_call: TRBJ1-2
d_call: -

cdr3_aa: CATSTYRGTNEKLFF
cdr3_nt: TGTGCCACCAGCACGTACAGGGGGACTAATGAAAAACTGTTTTTT
clone_size: -
v_call: TRBV15
j_call: TRBJ1-4
d_call: TRBD1

cdr3_aa: CASSPGQTSYNEQFF
cdr3_nt: TGTGCCAGTAGCCCAGGGCAAACATCCTACAATGAGCAGTTCTTC
clone_size: -
v_call: TRBV19
j_call: TRBJ2-1
d_call: -

cdr3_aa: CASSPHQGTSYEQYF
cdr3_nt: TGTGCCAGCTCACCACATCAGGGAACCTCCTACGAGCAGTACTTC
clone_size: -
v_call: TRBV18
j_call: TRBJ2-7
d_call: -

cdr3_aa: CASSEAPTANYGYTF
cdr3_nt: TGTGCCAGCAGTGAAGCGCCGACAGCTAACTATGGCTACACCTTC
clone_size: -
v_call: TRBV6-1
j_call: TRBJ1-2
d_call: -

cdr3_aa: CSARDIYEQYF
cdr3_nt: TGCAGTGCTAGAGATATCTACGAGCAGTACTTC
clone_size: -
v_call: TRBV20-1
j_call: TRBJ2-7
d_call: -

cdr3_aa: CASSLIPGIAFF
cdr3_nt: TGTGCCAGCAGCTTAATTCCCGGCATAGCTTTCTTT
clone_size: many
v_call: TRBV11-2
j_call: TRBJ1-1
d_call: -

cdr3_aa: CASSLIAGAGIYGYTF
cdr3_nt: TGTGCCAGCAGTTTAATTGCAGGGGCTGGGATCTATGGCTACACCTTC
clone_size: -
v_call: TRBV27
j_call: TRBJ1-2
d_call: -

cdr3_aa: CASSSGGRTGSYEQYF
cdr3_nt: TGTGCCAGCTCATCCGGGGGCAGGACGGGCTCCTACGAGCAGTACTTC
clone_size: -
v_call: TRBV18
j_call: TRBJ2-7
d_call: -

cdr3_aa: CASSHYTPGQGVTRSNF
cdr3_nt: TGTGCCAGCAGCCACTACACCCCGGGACAGGGTGTTACAAGATCGAATTTC
clone_size: -
v_call: TRBV5-4
j_call: TRBJ1-2
d_call: TRBD1

cdr3_aa: CASSQDSIGAEPYLNEQFF
cdr3_nt: TGTGCCAGCAGCCAAGATAGCATTGGGGCGGAACCCTACCTCAATGAGCAGTTCTTC
clone_size: many
v_call: TRBV4-2
j_call: TRBJ2-1
d_call: -

cdr3_aa: CASSLSRGTGGYEQYF
cdr3_nt: TGTGCCAGCAGCTTATCTCGCGGGACAGGAGGCTACGAGCAGTACTTC
clone_size: -
v_call: TRBV5-6
j_call: TRBJ2-7
d_call: TRBD1

cdr3_aa: CASSHDRDYEQYF
cdr3_nt: TGCGCCAGCAGTCACGACAGGGATTACGAGCAGTACTTC
clone_size: -
v_call: TRBV5-1
j_call: TRBJ2-7
d_call: TRBD1

cdr3_aa: CASSLWTSGREDTQYF
cdr3_nt: TGTGCCAGCAGCTTATGGACTAGCGGGAGAGAAGATACGCAGTATTTT
clone_size: many
v_call: TRBV7-2
j_call: TRBJ2-3
d_call: TRBD2

cdr3_aa: CASSPNPGTGGASPLHF
cdr3_nt: TGTGCCAGCTCACCAAACCCAGGGACAGGGGGCGCATCACCCCTCCACTTT
clone_size: -
v_call: TRBV18
j_call: TRBJ1-6
d_call: TRBD1

cdr3_aa: CASSIWTSGSSYEQYF
cdr3_nt: TGTGCCAGTAGTATCTGGACTAGCGGGAGCTCCTACGAGCAGTACTTC
clone_size: once
v_call: TRBV19
j_call: TRBJ2-7
d_call: TRBD2

cdr3_aa: CASSGYGSDNEQFF
cdr3_nt: TGTGCCAGCAGCGGTTACGGGTCCGACAATGAGCAGTTCTTC
clone_size: -
v_call: TRBV9
j_call: TRBJ2-1
d_call: -

cdr3_aa: CASSQGLAGSYEQYF
cdr3_nt: TGTGCCAGCAGCCAGGGACTAGCGGGCTCCTACGAGCAGTACTTC
clone_size: many
v_call: TRBV4-2
j_call: TRBJ2-7
d_call: TRBD2

cdr3_aa: CASRRVNEQFF
cdr3_nt: TGTGCCAGCAGGCGGGTTAATGAGCAGTTCTTC
clone_size: -
v_call: TRBV28
j_call: TRBJ2-1
d_call: -

cdr3_aa: CASSLEDRLEQYF
cdr3_nt: TGTGCCAGCAGTTTAGAGGACCGACTCGAGCAGTACTTC
clone_size: -
v_call: TRBV27
j_call: TRBJ2-7
d_call: -

cdr3_aa: CSVARQGYTEAFF
cdr3_nt: TGCAGCGTTGCTCGACAGGGGTACACTGAAGCTTTCTTT
clone_size: -
v_call: TRBV29-1
j_call: TRBJ1-1
d_call: TRBD1

cdr3_aa: CASSQRGSSYEQYF
cdr3_nt: TGTGCCAGCAGCCAGCGGGGGAGCTCCTACGAGCAGTACTTC
clone_size: many
v_call: TRBV6-1
j_call: TRBJ2-7
d_call: TRBD2

cdr3_aa: CASSPIGAGQETQYF
cdr3_nt: TGCGCCAGCAGCCCGATCGGAGCGGGTCAAGAGACCCAGTACTTC
clone_size: many
v_call: TRBV5-1
j_call: TRBJ2-5
d_call: -

cdr3_aa: CASTSRDKHHEQFF
cdr3_nt: TGTGCCAGTACCTCCCGGGACAAGCACCATGAGCAGTTCTTC
clone_size: few
v_call: TRBV19
j_call: TRBJ2-1
d_call: -

cdr3_aa: CASSTGPGFTDTQYF
cdr3_nt: TGTGCCAGCAGCACAGGGCCGGGATTCACAGATACGCAGTATTTT
clone_size: few
v_call: TRBV7-8
j_call: TRBJ2-3
d_call: -

cdr3_aa: CASSHPKLTGLPYEQYF
cdr3_nt: TGCGCCAGCAGCCACCCGAAATTGACAGGACTGCCCTACGAGCAGTACTTC
clone_size: once
v_call: TRBV4-1
j_call: TRBJ2-7
d_call: -

cdr3_aa: CASSEHETGGNTEAFF
cdr3_nt: TGTGCCAGCAGTGAACATGAGACAGGGGGGAACACTGAAGCTTTCTTT
clone_size: -
v_call: TRBV6-1
j_call: TRBJ1-1
d_call: TRBD1

cdr3_aa: CASSFFGPSSDTDTQYF
cdr3_nt: TGTGCCAGCAGTTTTTTCGGACCAAGCAGCGACACAGATACGCAGTATTTT
clone_size: -
v_call: TRBV28
j_call: TRBJ2-3
d_call: -

cdr3_aa: CASSLVGPTPGNTIYF
cdr3_nt: TGCGCCAGCAGCTTGGTGGGGCCAACCCCTGGAAACACCATATATTTT
clone_size: -
v_call: TRBV5-1
j_call: TRBJ1-3
d_call: -

cdr3_aa: CASSLRGAKGDYEQYF
cdr3_nt: TGTGCCAGCAGTTTAAGGGGCGCAAAGGGGGACTACGAGCAGTACTTC
clone_size: -
v_call: TRBV28
j_call: TRBJ2-7
d_call: -

cdr3_aa: CASSQGFTQRGTYEQYF
cdr3_nt: TGCGCCAGCAGCCAAGGATTTACCCAGCGAGGTACCTACGAGCAGTACTTC
clone_size: -
v_call: TRBV4-1
j_call: TRBJ2-7
d_call: -

cdr3_aa: CASSLAGRFYGYTF
cdr3_nt: TGCGCCAGCAGCTTGGCGGGGAGGTTCTATGGCTACACCTTC
clone_size: -
v_call: TRBV5-1
j_call: TRBJ1-2
d_call: -

cdr3_aa: CASRIRRQGYFDSNQPQHF
cdr3_nt: TGTGCCAGTAGGATACGAAGGCAGGGTTATTTCGATAGCAATCAGCCCCAGCATTTT
clone_size: -
v_call: TRBV19
j_call: TRBJ1-5
d_call: -

cdr3_aa: CASSDRTGGLYEQYF
cdr3_nt: TGCGCCAGCAGCGATCGGACAGGGGGCCTCTACGAGCAGTACTTC
clone_size: -
v_call: TRBV5-1
j_call: TRBJ2-7
d_call: TRBD1

cdr3_aa: CASSGAGQGSYEQYF
cdr3_nt: TGTGCCAGTAGTGGCGCGGGACAGGGCTCATACGAGCAGTACTTC
clone_size: -
v_call: TRBV19
j_call: TRBJ2-7
d_call: TRBD1